Below are 3 T cell receptor beta chains sequenced from a single sample in a study of blood T cell repertoires in COVID-19. TCRdb keeps only in-frame clones here, not all; method: immunoSEQ multiplex PCR. The table has 300,000 to 400,000 clones, over 75% seen once. Sequencing was carried out using peripheral blood. All receptors come from a human donor in a cohort sampled during active COVID-19.

This chain uses TRBV7-8 with TRBJ2-5; 11 bases map to TRBD1. Germline V gene lookup returns CDR1 SGHVS and CDR2 FQNEAQ. The CDR3 sequence is 13 residues long. Unmatched junction bases numbered 1, after V lost 5 bases and J lost 5 bases. The chain's CDR3 is CASSRTGGETQYF. CDR3 bases: TGTGCCAGCAGCCGGACAGGGGGCGAGACCCAGTACTTC.

The chain joins TRBV5-1 to TRBJ1-2, with TRBD1 matching 9 bases. After removal of 3 bases from V and 4 bases from J, the junction contained 7 bases not matched to a gene. This CDR3 has 15 amino acids. The germline V gene encodes CDR1 SGHRS and CDR2 YFSETQ. CDR3: CASSSTGGEPYGYTF. Here the CDR3 DNA reads TGCGCCAGCAGCTCCACAGGGGGCGAACCCTATGGCTACACCTTC. Full variable domain (remainder filled in from reference TRBV5-1 and TRBJ1-2): KAGVTQTPRYLIKTRGQQVTLSCSPISGHRSVSWYQQTPGQGLQFLFEYFSETQRNKGNFPGRFSGRQFSNSRSEMNVSTLELGDSALYLCASSSTGGEPYGYTFGSGTRLTVV.

The chain employs TRBV19 and TRBJ2-7; 8 nucleotides line up with TRBD2. Germline values: CDR1 LNHDA, CDR2 SQIVND (reference sequence). Trimming at V came to 5 bases and at J to 3 bases, leaving 6 bases not matched to a gene. CDR3 length: 14 residues. In nucleotides, the CDR3 is TGTGCCAGTAGTGTCCAGCGGGGGAGCTACGAGCAGTACTTC. Encoded protein: CASSVQRGSYEQYF.